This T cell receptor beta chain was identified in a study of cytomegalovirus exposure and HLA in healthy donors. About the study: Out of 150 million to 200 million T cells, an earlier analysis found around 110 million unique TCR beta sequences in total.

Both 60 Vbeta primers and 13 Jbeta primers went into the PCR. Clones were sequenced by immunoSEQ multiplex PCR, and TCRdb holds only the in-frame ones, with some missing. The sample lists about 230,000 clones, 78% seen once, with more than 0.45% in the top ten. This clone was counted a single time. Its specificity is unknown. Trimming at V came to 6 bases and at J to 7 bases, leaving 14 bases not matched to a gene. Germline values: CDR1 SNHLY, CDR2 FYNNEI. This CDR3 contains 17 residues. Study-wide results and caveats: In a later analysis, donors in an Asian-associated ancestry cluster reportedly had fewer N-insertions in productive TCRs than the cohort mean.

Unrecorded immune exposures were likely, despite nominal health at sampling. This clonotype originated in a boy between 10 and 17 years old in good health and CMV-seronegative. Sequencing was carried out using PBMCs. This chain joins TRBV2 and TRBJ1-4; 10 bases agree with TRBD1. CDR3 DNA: TGTGCCAGCAGGACGGGACAGGGGAATAGAGAGGGTGAAAAACTGTTTTTT. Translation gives CASRTGQGNREGEKLFF.